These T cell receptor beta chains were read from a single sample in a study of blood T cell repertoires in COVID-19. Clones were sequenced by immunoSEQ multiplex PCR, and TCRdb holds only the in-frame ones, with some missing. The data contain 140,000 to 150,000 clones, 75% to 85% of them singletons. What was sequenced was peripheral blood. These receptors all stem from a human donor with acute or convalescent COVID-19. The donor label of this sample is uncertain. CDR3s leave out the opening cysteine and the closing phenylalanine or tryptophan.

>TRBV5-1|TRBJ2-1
ASSLDSTDNEQF
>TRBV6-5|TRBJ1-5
STNLRTGANQPQH
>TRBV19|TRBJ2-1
ASSIHTTVNEQF
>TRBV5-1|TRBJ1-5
ASSLEGTLNQPQH
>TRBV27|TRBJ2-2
ASSGLPPGELF
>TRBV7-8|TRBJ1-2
ASSLPGQALDGYT
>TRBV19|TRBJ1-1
ASSMGQFITEAF
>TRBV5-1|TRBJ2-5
ASSLDQGRETQY
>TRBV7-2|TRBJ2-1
ASSFGRGINEQF
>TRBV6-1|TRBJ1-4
ATVGVHEKLF
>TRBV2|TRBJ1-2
ASSYTTGGGNGYT
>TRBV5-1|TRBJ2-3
ASSLDHYTDTQY
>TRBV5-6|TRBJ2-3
ASSGGRNTQY
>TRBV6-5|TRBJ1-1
ASRPETGVTEAF
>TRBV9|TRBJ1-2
ASSVEGAYGYT
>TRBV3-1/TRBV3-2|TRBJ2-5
ASSQASGGSAQY
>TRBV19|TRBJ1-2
ASSRSNREWGYT
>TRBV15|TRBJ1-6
ATSRFAGLSINNSPLH
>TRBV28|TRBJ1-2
ASSQGNYGYT
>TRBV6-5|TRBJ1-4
ASRPFEGLNEKLF
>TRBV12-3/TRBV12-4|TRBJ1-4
ASNRGNEKLF
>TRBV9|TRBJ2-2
ASSGQTGLGTGELF
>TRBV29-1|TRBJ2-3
SVEGRTDTQY
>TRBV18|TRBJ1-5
ASSLDREQPQH
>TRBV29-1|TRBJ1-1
SVEEGSSNTEAF
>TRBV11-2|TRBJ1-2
ASSLDLHGDYGYT
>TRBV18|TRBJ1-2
ASSPTRSHNNYGYT
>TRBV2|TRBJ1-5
ASSSEGNQPQH
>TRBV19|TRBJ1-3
ASSTTITGNTIY
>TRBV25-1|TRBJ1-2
ASSWAGGNGYT
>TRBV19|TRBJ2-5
ASSPRGTLGQETQY
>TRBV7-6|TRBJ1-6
ASSSEDTYNSPLH
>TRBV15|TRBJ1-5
ATSGRGGGAGQPQH
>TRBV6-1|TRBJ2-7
ASSESRDRHSSYEQY
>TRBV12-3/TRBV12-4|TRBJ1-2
ASRRTRGYT
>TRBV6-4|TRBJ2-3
ASSESSGGADTQY
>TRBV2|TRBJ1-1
ASSETGAPEAF
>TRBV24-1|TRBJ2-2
ATSSGGAATGELF
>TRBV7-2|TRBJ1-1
ASSLANRRTEAF
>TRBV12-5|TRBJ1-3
ASGAPPGQGFGTIY
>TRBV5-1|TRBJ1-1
ASSFNQDTEAF
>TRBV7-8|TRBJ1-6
ASSFYGRDNSPLH
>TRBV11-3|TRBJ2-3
ASSLDGAGDTQY
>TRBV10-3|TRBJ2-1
AISETGYGEQF
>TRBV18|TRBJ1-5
ASSPRAGVNGNQPQH
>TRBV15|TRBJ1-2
ATSSPQGRGSGYT
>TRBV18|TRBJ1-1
ASSGDRSNTEAF
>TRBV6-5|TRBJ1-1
ASSYKGADTEAF
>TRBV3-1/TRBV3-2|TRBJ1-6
ASSPGTINSPLH
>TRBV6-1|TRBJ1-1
ASSVRTGGLGNTEAF
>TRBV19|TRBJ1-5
ASSIAGINQPQH
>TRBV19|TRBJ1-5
ASSVDRGRNQPQH